One TCR beta chain is described in this entry. The target antigen is unknown. The CDR3 is cut off 3 residues early in the read; its end comes from the germline J gene. The V gene lost 3 bases and the J gene lost 2 bases, with 13 bases spanning the gap. The length of the CDR3 is 15 residues. Per the germline V gene, CDR1 is GTSNPN and CDR2 is SVGIG (reference sequence). The sample belongs to a study of T cell clonality in common variable immunodeficiency. TCRdb keeps only in-frame clones here, not all; method: immunoSEQ multiplex PCR. The sample has 40,000 to 65,000 clones, none seen only once. Study-wide findings and caveats: CVID subjects showed higher TCRbeta clonality than healthy controls.

This chain uses TRBV30 with TRBJ1-4; D may be TRBD1 (6 bases). The clonotype comes from a person between 18 and 75 years old in good health. Sequencing was performed on peripheral blood mononuclear cells. CDR3 sequence: CAWSADSSTNEKLFF. CDR3 DNA, as far as it was read: TGTGCCTGGAGCGCGGACAGTAGCACTAATGAAAAA. Supplemented by reference TRBV30 and TRBJ1-4, the full variable domain reads SQTIHQWPATLVQPVGSPLSLECTVEGTSNPNLYWYRQAAGRGLQLLFYSVGIGQISSEVPQNLSASRPQDRQFILSSKKLLLSDSGFYLCAWSADSSTNEKLFFGSGTQLSVL.